This T cell receptor (beta chain) was captured by sequencing in a study of OX40 agonist ivuxolimab in advanced cancers. For the study at large: People who had prior anti-PD-1, anti-PD-L1 or anti-CTLA-4 therapy could take part, and approximately 43% had some.

Study-level results: Compared with CD4+, CD8+ T cells on average had more expanded clones. In the expanded peripheral T cells, antigen specificity was never determined.

Worth noting for this clone: Its antigen is unknown.

Only in-frame clones appear in the TCRdb table, and some are missing; sequencing was by immunoSEQ multiplex PCR. The sample consists of 100,000 or so clones, 90% to 96% of them appearing once. This CDR3 spans 14 amino acids. Germline V gene lookup returns CDR1 SGHNT and CDR2 YYREEE (reference sequence). V lost 0 bases, J lost 3 bases, and 10 bases lay in between. The receptor's source is an adult with an advanced solid tumor such as melanoma, head and neck, liver or kidney cancer. The chain is built from TRBV5-4 and TRBJ2-7; D is perhaps TRBD1 or TRBD2 (6 bases each). The material was CD4+ or CD8+ T cells sorted from blood, obtained in a trial of the OX40 agonist ivuxolimab. CDR3 residues: CASSLVGGSYEQYF. CDR3 in DNA: TGTGCCAGCAGCTTGGTAGGGGGGAGCTACGAGCAGTACTTC.